This T cell receptor beta chain stems from a study of blood T cells in healthy people across ages. Points from the study as a whole: Researchers said unsorted PBMCs prevented a conclusive naive versus antigen-experienced comparison.

Each donor's blood draw was roughly 9.5 milliliters of peripheral blood. The use of a sample-barcoded 5' primer and a J-beta primer mix characterized a second PCR of roughly 6 to 11 cycles. Using its own MiXCR run on the 5' RACE reads, TCRdb lists one record per CDR3 protein. This sample carries around 1.5 million distinct CDR3 sequences, approximately 63% of them seen once, and the ten largest clones take under 8.5%. Concerning this clonotype: Its specificity is unknown.

The V gene's germline CDR1 is SQVTM and CDR2 ANQGSEA. V was shortened by 4 bases and J by 3 bases, with 7 bases between the two germline ends. The CDR3 loop spans 12 amino acids. The sample consisted of blood. The chain has TRBV29-1 and TRBJ1-5; D is uncertain. The TCR originated in a man aged 18 to 30 in good health. Written as DNA, the CDR3 is TGCAGCGTTGGGGGTGTCAATCAGCCCCAGCATTTT. This translates into CSVGGVNQPQHF.